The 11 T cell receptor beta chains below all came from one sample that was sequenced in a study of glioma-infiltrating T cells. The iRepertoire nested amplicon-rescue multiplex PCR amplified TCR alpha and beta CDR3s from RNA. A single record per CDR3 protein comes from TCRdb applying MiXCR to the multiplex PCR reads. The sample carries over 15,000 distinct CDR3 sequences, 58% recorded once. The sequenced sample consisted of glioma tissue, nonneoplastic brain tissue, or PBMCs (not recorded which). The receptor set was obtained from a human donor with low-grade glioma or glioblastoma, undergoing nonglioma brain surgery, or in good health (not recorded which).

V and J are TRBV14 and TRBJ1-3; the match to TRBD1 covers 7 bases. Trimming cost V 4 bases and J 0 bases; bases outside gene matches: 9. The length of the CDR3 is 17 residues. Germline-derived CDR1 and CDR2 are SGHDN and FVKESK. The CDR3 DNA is TGTGCCAGCAGCCCCGAGACAGGGCCCAGCTCTGGAAACACCATATATTTT. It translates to CASSPETGPSSGNTIYF.

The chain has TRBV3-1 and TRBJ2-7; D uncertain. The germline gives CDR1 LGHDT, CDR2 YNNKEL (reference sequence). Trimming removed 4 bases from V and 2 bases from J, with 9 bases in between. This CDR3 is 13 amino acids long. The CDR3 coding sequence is TGTGCCAGCAGCCTATCAGAGACCTACGAGCAGTACTTC. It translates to CASSLSETYEQYF.

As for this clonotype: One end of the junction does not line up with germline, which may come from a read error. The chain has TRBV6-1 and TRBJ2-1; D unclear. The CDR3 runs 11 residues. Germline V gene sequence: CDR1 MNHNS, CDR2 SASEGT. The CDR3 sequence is CASTVHNEQLF. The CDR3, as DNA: TGCGCCAGCACGGTCCACAATGAGCAGCTCTTC.

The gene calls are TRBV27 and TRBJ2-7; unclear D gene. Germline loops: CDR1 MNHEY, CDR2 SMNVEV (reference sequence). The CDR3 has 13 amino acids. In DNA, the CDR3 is TGTGGCAGTAGTTTATCCCACCGGAACGAGCAGTACTTC. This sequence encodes CGSSLSHRNEQYF.

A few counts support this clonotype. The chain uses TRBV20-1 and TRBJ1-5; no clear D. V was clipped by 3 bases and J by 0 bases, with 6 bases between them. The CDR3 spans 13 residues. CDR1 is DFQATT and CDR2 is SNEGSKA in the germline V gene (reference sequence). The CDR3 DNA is TGCAGTGCTAGGTTTAATAGCAATCAGCCCCAGCATTTT. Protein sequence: CSARFNSNQPQHF.

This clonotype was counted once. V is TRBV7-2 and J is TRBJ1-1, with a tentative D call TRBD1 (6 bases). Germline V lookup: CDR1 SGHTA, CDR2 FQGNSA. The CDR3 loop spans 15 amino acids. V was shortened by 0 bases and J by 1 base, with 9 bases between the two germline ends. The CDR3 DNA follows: TGTGCCAGCAGCTTAGCGCCGGGGGCGAACACTGAAGCTTTCTTT. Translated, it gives CASSLAPGANTEAFF.

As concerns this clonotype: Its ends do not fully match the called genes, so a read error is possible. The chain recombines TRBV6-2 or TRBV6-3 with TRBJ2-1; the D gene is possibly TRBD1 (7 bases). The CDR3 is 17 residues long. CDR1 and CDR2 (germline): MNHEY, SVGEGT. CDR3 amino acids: CASSYVSLGTAQEREYF. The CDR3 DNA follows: TGTGCCAGCAGTTACGTATCGCTCGGGACAGCTCAAGAACGGGAGTACTTC.

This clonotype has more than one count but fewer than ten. This chain's CDR3 is CSAPGNYYGYTF. For the CDR3, the DNA is TGCAGTGCCCCCGGCAATTACTATGGCTACACCTTC. The V gene is TRBV20-1, the J gene TRBJ1-2; D gene unclear. The CDR3 runs 12 residues. Per germline, CDR1 DFQATT and CDR2 SNEGSKA (reference sequence). V lost 6 bases and J 3 bases, leaving 11 bases between the germline ends.

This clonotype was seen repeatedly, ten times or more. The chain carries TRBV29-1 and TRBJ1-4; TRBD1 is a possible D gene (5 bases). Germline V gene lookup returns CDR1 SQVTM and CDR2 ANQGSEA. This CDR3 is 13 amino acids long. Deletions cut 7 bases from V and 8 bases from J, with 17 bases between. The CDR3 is CSAGKGNWEKLFF. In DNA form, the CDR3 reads TGCAGCGCCGGAAAGGGGAATTGGGAAAAACTGTTTTTT.

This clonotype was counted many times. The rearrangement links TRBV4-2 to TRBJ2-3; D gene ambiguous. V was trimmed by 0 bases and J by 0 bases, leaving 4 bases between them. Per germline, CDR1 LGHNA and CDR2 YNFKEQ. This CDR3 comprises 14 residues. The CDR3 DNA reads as TGTGCCAGCAGCCAAGATGGAAGCACAGATACGCAGTATTTT. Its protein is CASSQDGSTDTQYF.

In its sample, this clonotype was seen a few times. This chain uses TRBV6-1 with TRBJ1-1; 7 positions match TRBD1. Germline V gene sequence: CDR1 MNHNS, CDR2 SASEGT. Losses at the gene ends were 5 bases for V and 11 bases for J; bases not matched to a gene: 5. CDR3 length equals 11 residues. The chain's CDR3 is CASSRQGTAFF. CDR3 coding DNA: TGTGCCAGCAGTAGACAGGGTACGGCTTTCTTT.